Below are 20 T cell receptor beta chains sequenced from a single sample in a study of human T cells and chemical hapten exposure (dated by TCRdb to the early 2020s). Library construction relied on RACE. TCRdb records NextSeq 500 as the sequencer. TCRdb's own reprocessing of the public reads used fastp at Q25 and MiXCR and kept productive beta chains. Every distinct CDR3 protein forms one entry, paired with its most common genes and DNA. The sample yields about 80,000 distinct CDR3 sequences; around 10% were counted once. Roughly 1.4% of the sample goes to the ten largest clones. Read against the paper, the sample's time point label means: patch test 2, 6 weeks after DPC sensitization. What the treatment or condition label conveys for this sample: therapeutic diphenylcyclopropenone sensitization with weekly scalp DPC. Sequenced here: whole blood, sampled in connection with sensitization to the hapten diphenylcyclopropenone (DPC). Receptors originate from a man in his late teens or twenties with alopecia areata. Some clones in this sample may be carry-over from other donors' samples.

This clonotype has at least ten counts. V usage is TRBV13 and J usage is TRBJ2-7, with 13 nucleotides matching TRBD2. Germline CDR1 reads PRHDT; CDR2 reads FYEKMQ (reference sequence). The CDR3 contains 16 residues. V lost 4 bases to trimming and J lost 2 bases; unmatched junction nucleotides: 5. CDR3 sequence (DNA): TGTGCCAGCAGCTCTAAACTAGCGGGGGGGCCCTACGAGCAGTACTTC. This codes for CASSSKLAGGPYEQYF.

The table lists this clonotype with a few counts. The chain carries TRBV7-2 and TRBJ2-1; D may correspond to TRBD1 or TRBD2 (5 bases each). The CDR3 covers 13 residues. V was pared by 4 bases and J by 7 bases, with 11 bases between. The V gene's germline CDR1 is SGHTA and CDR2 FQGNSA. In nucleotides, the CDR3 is TGTGCCAGCAGCTCAGTGGGGGTGAATGAGCAGTTCTTC. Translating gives CASSSVGVNEQFF.

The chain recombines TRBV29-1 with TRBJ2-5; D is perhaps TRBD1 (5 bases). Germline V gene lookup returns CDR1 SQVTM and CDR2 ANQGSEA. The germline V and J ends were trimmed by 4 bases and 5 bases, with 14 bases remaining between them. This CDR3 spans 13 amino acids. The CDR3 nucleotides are TGCAGCGTTGCTCCGGCGACAGCGGAGACCCAGTACTTC. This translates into CSVAPATAETQYF. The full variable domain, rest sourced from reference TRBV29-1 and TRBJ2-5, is SAVISQKPSRDICQRGTSLTIQCQVDSQVTMMFWYRQQPGQSLTLIATANQGSEATYESGFVIDKFPISRPNLTFSTLTVSNMSPEDSSIYLCSVAPATAETQYFGPGTRLLVL.

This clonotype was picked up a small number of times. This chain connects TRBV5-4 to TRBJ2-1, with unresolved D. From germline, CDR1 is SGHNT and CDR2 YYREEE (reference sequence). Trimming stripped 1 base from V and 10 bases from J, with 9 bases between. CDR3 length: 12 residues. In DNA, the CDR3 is TGTGCCAGCAGCTTGAACGTCCAGGAGCAGTTCTTC. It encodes CASSLNVQEQFF.

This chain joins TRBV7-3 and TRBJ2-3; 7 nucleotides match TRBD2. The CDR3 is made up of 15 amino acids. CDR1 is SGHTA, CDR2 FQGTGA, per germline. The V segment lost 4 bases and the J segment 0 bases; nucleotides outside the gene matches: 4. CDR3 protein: CASSSGGGSTDTQYF. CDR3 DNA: TGTGCCAGCAGCTCCGGCGGGGGTAGCACAGATACGCAGTATTTT. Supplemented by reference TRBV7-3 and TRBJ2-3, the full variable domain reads GAGVSQTPSNKVTEKGKYVELRCDPISGHTALYWYRQSLGQGPEFLIYFQGTGAADDSGLPNDRFFAVRPEGSVSTLKIQRTERGDSAVYLCASSSGGGSTDTQYFGPGTRLTVL.

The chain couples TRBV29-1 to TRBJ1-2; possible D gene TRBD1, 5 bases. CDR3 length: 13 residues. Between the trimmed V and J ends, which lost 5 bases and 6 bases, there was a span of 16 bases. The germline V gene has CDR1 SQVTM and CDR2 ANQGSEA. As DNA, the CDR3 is TGCAGCGTTAAAGGGTCCCTCAGGGATGGCTACACCTTC. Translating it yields CSVKGSLRDGYTF.

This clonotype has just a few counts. The CDR3 bases are TGTGCCAGCAGCGTAGCGGGTTTCTCTGGAAACACCATATATTTT. This encodes CASSVAGFSGNTIYF. The chain couples TRBV9 to TRBJ1-3; D call uncertain. This CDR3 contains 15 residues. Germline values: CDR1 SGDLS, CDR2 YYNGEE. V gave up 0 bases and J gave up 0 bases, with 7 bases separating them.

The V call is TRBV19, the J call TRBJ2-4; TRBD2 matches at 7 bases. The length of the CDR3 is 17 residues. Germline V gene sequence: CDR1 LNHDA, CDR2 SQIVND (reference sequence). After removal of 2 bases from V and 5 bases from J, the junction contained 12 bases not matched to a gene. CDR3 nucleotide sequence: TGTGCCAGTAGTATATCCGGGACTCCCAGCGGGGAAAACATTCAGTACTTC. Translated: CASSISGTPSGENIQYF.

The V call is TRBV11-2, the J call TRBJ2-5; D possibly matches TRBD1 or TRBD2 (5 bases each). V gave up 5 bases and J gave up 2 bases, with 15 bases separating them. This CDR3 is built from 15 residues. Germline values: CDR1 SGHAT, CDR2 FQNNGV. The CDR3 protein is CASSHPGTVQETQYF. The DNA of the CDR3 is TGTGCCAGCAGCCACCCAGGGACCGTTCAAGAGACCCAGTACTTC.

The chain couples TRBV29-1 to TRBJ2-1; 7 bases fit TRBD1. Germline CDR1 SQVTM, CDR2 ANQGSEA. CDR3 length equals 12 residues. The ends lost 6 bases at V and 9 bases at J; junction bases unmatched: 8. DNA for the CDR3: TGCAGCGTCGACAGGGAATTTGCTGAGCAGTTCTTC. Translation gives CSVDREFAEQFF.

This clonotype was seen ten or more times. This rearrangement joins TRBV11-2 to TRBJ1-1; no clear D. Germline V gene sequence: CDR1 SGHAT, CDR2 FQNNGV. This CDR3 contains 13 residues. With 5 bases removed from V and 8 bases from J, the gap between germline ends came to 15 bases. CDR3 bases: TGTGCCAGCAGCCCAGTCCTCCTTAAAGAAGCTTTCTTT. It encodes CASSPVLLKEAFF.

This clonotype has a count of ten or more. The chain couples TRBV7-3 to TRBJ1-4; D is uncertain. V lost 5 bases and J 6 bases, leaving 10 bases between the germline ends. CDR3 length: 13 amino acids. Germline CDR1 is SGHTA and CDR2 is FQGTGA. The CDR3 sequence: CASSPGPDEKLFF. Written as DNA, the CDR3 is TGTGCCAGCAGCCCCGGGCCCGATGAAAAACTGTTTTTT.

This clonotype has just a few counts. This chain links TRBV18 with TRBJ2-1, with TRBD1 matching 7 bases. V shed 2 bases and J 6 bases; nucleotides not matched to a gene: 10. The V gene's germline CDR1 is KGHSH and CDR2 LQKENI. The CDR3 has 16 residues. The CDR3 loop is CASSPVQGLILNEQFF. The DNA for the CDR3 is TGTGCCAGCTCACCAGTACAGGGGCTAATACTCAATGAGCAGTTCTTC.

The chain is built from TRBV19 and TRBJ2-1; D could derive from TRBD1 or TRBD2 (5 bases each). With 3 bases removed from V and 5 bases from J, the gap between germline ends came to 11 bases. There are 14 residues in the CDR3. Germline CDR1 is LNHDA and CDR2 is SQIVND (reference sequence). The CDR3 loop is CASSIGATNNEQFF. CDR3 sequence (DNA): TGTGCCAGTAGTATCGGGGCAACGAACAATGAGCAGTTCTTC.

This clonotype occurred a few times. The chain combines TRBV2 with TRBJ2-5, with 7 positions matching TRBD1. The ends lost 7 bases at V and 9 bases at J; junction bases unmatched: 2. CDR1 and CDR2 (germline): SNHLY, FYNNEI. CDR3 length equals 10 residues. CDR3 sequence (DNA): TGTGCCAGCACGACAGGGCCCCAGTACTTC. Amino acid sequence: CASTTGPQYF.

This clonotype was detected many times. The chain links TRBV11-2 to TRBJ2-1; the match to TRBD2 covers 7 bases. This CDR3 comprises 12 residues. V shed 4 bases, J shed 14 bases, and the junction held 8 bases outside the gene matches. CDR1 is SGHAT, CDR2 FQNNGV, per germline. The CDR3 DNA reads TGTGCCAGCAGCTCAGCGAGCGGGGCCAAGTTCTTC. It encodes CASSSASGAKFF.

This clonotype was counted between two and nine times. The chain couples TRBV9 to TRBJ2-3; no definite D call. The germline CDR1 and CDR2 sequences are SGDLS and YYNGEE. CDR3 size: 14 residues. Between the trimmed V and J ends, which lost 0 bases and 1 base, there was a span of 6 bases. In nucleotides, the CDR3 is TGTGCCAGCAGCGTAGTTGCGGGCACAGATACGCAGTATTTT. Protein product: CASSVVAGTDTQYF.

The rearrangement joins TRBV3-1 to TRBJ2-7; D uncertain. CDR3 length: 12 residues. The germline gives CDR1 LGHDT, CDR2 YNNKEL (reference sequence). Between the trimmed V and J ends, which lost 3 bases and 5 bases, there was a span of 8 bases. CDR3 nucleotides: TGTGCCAGCAGCCAGGGGATCGACGAGCAGTACGTC. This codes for CASSQGIDEQYV.

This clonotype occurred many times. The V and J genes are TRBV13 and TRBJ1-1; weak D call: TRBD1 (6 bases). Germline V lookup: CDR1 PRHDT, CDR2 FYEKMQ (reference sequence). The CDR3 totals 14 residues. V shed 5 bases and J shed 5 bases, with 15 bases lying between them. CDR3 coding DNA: TGTGCCAGCAGCCTACAGGGAGGTGGTACTGAAGCTTTCTTT. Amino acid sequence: CASSLQGGGTEAFF.

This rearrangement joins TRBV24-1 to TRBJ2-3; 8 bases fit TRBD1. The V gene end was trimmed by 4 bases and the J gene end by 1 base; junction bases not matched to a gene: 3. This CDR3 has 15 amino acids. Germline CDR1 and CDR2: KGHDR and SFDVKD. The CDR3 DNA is TGTGCCACCAGTGAACCGGGACAGGGCACAGATACGCAGTATTTT. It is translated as CATSEPGQGTDTQYF.